The 17 T cell receptor beta chains below were found in one sample sequenced in a study of blood T cell repertoires in COVID-19. Profiled with immunoSEQ multiplex PCR; TCRdb holds only in-frame clones, not every one. The sample lists roughly 260,000 clones, more than 75% occurring once. The sequenced sample consisted of peripheral blood. All receptors derive from a man aged 40-55 years who had recovered from COVID-19.

This chain links TRBV28 with TRBJ1-2; 8 nucleotides match TRBD1. V gave up 2 bases and J gave up 4 bases; unmatched junction bases: 9. From germline, CDR1 is MDHEN and CDR2 SYDVKM. The CDR3 is 16 amino acids. CDR3 DNA: TGTGCCAGCAGTTTACAGGGGGCACCCAGACCCTATGGCTACACCTTC. Its protein is CASSLQGAPRPYGYTF.

The rearrangement uses TRBV6-2 or TRBV6-3 and TRBJ2-6; TRBD2 matches 7 bases. The J segment lost 3 bases and the V segment lost 6 bases, leaving 20 bases of the junction unmatched. This CDR3 contains 20 residues. Per the germline V gene, CDR1 is MNHEY and CDR2 is SVGEGT. CDR3 coding DNA: TGTGCCAGCAGCTCCCCTATCGGGCGAGCGGGGTCTAATGGGGCCAACGTCCTGACTTTC. Its translation: CASSSPIGRAGSNGANVLTF.

This clone was detected only once. The chain combines TRBV5-4 with TRBJ1-6; 9 nucleotides align to TRBD1. This CDR3 has 15 residues. Germline lookup yields CDR1 SGHNT and CDR2 YYREEE (reference sequence). V gave up 1 base and J gave up 9 bases; unmatched junction bases: 5. Here the CDR3 reads CASSLWGQGRSPLHF. CDR3 bases: TGTGCCAGCAGCTTGTGGGGACAGGGACGTTCACCCCTCCACTTT.

The gene calls are TRBV6-5 and TRBJ2-7, with 9 bases lining up with TRBD1. This CDR3 comprises 13 residues. Unmatched junction bases numbered 6, after V lost 9 bases and J lost 3 bases. Germline V gives CDR1 MNHEY, CDR2 SVGAGI. CDR3 DNA sequence: TGTGCCAGGACCCCGGGACAGGGCTACGAGCAGTACTTC. Encoded protein: CARTPGQGYEQYF.

The chain recombines TRBV9 with TRBJ1-1; D is possibly TRBD1 (6 bases). The CDR3 length is 14 residues. V dropped 4 bases and J dropped 0 bases, with 10 bases sitting between them. The germline gives CDR1 SGDLS, CDR2 YYNGEE. CDR3 loop: CASSQGNVNTEAFF. In DNA form, the CDR3 reads TGTGCCAGCAGCCAGGGGAATGTGAACACTGAAGCTTTCTTT. The whole variable domain, remainder taken from reference TRBV9 and TRBJ1-1, is DSGVTQTPKHLITATGQRVTLRCSPRSGDLSVYWYQQSLDQGLQFLIQYYNGEERAKGNILERFSAQQFPDLHSELNLSSLELGDSALYFCASSQGNVNTEAFFGQGTRLTVV.

This clone was detected only a few times. The J gene is TRBJ1-2, the V gene TRBV7-9; TRBD1 might be the D (5 bases). V lost 5 bases to trimming and J lost 6 bases, with 16 bases between them. From germline, CDR1 is SEHNR and CDR2 FQNEAQ (reference sequence). The CDR3 is 14 amino acids. The CDR3 bases are TGTGCCAGCAGCCCGATATTTTCGGGGGATGGCTACACCTTC. Protein product: CASSPIFSGDGYTF.

V gene TRBV25-1 combines with J gene TRBJ2-5, with D possibly TRBD1 on 6 matching bases. This CDR3 is built from 16 residues. V lost 3 bases and J lost 9, with 23 bases in between. CDR1 is MGHDK and CDR2 is SYGVNS in the germline V gene. The CDR3 region has the DNA TGTGCCAGCAGTGACCTAACAGGGTCAGCCAAGAGACCCCAGTACTTC. It yields the protein CASSDLTGSAKRPQYF.

This clone was seen a single time. The chain has TRBV7-3 and TRBJ1-2, with 8 bases lining up with TRBD1. The CDR3 has 17 residues. Germline values: CDR1 SGHTA, CDR2 FQGTGA. V lost 5 bases to trimming and J lost 4 bases; unmatched junction nucleotides: 15. CDR3 nucleotides: TGTGCCAGCAGCGCCACCGGCCCCAGGGGGCTCGGCTATGGCTACACCTTC. It encodes CASSATGPRGLGYGYTF. The full variable domain, rest sourced from reference TRBV7-3 and TRBJ1-2, is GAGVSQTPSNKVTEKGKYVELRCDPISGHTALYWYRQSLGQGPEFLIYFQGTGAADDSGLPNDRFFAVRPEGSVSTLKIQRTERGDSAVYLCASSATGPRGLGYGYTFGSGTRLTVV.

J is TRBJ2-2 and V is TRBV7-2; TRBD2 agrees at 12 bases. This CDR3 contains 17 residues. J lost 5 bases, V lost 5 bases, and 9 bases had no gene match. Germline V CDR1 and CDR2: SGHTA, FQGNSA. CDR3: CASSKPSGGAGTGELFF. Written as DNA, the CDR3 is TGTGCCAGCAGCAAACCTAGCGGGGGGGCCGGTACCGGGGAGCTGTTTTTT.

The V call is TRBV9, the J call TRBJ1-4; D gene unclear. The CDR3 sequence is 15 residues long. The V and J ends lost 0 bases and 6 bases respectively, with 12 bases between them. CDR1 is SGDLS and CDR2 is YYNGEE in the germline V gene. The CDR3 is CASSVGSEVYEKLFF. Written as DNA, the CDR3 is TGTGCCAGCAGCGTAGGGTCAGAAGTATATGAAAAACTGTTTTTT.

The V call is TRBV14, the J call TRBJ1-2; 7 bases fit TRBD1. The junction had 7 bases not matched to a gene; V was cut back by 1 base and J by 5 bases. Germline V CDR1 and CDR2: SGHDN, FVKESK. The CDR3 sequence is 15 residues long. CDR3 sequence (DNA): TGTGCCAGCAGCCAAGCGACAGGGCAGTTATATGGCTACACCTTC. As protein: CASSQATGQLYGYTF.

The J gene is TRBJ1-5, the V gene TRBV19; 8 bases agree with TRBD1. CDR1 LNHDA and CDR2 SQIVND come from the germline V gene (reference sequence). J was trimmed by 2 bases and V by 6 bases; bases with no gene match: 3. The CDR3 is 14 amino acids. The CDR3 spells CASSRGPGNQPQHF. CDR3 in DNA: TGTGCCAGTAGCAGGGGGCCTGGCAATCAGCCCCAGCATTTT. Complete variable domain (other parts from reference TRBV19 and TRBJ1-5): DGGITQSPKYLFRKEGQNVTLSCEQNLNHDAMYWYRQDPGQGLRLIYYSQIVNDFQKGDIAEGYSVSREKKESFPLTVTSAQKNPTAFYLCASSRGPGNQPQHFGDGTRLSIL.

The chain links TRBV2 to TRBJ2-1; D uncertain. The CDR3 has 11 amino acids. V was clipped by 5 bases and J by 3 bases, with 2 bases between them. Germline V CDR1 and CDR2: SNHLY, FYNNEI. CDR3 residues: CASSLYNEQFF. The CDR3 DNA sequence: TGTGCCAGCAGTCTCTACAATGAGCAGTTCTTC. The full variable domain, in which reference TRBV2 and TRBJ2-1 provide the parts outside the CDR3, is EPEVTQTPSHQVTQMGQEVILRCVPISNHLYFYWYRQILGQKVEFLVSFYNNEISEKSEIFDDQFSVERPDGSNFTLKIRSTKLEDSAMYFCASSLYNEQFFGPGTRLTVL.

This chain joins TRBV7-6 and TRBJ2-1, with 13 bases fitting TRBD2. The CDR3 spans 17 residues. Germline V gene lookup returns CDR1 SGHVS and CDR2 FNYEAQ. J gave up 3 bases and V 4 bases, and 6 bases lay outside the gene matches. CDR3 bases: TGTGCCAGCAGCTCCAGACTAGCGGGGGGCGACTACAATGAGCAGTTCTTC. Translated, it gives CASSSRLAGGDYNEQFF.

This chain's CDR3 is CASSRFPGRDTEAFF. DNA for the CDR3: TGCGCCAGCAGCCGTTTTCCGGGAAGGGACACTGAAGCTTTCTTT. The chain couples TRBV5-1 to TRBJ1-1; the D is unclear. V lost 4 bases to trimming and J lost 3 bases, with 16 bases between them. CDR3 size: 15 residues. Germline CDR1 reads SGHRS; CDR2 reads YFSETQ.

This chain uses TRBV11-2 with TRBJ2-7; D perhaps matches TRBD1 (6 bases). Germline V gene sequence: CDR1 SGHAT, CDR2 FQNNGV. This CDR3 region has 17 residues. V was clipped by 3 bases and J by 0 bases, with 18 bases between them. CDR3 residues: CASSFHPRGSASYEQYF. CDR3 in DNA: TGTGCCAGCAGCTTCCACCCCAGGGGAAGTGCCTCCTACGAGCAGTACTTC.

The CDR3 DNA follows: TGTGCCAGTAGTCCCCTGGACCGGGGGACCCAGTACTTC. Amino acids: CASSPLDRGTQYF. The chain is built from TRBV19 and TRBJ2-5; TRBD2 might be the D (5 bases). Germline V gene lookup returns CDR1 LNHDA and CDR2 SQIVND (reference sequence). Trimming removed 5 bases from V and 7 bases from J, with 14 bases in between. The length of the CDR3 is 13 residues.